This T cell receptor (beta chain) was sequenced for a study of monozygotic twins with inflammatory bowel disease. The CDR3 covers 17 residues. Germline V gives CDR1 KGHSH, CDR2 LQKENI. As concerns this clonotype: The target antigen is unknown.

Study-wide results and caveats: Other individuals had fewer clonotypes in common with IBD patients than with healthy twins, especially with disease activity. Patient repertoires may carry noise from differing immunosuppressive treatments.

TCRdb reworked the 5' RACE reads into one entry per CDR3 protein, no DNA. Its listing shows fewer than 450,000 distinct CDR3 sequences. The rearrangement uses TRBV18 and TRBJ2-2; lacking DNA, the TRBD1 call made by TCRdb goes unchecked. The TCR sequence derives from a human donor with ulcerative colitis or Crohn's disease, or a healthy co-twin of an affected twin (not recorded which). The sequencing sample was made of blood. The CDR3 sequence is CASSPSGGLRDTVELFF.